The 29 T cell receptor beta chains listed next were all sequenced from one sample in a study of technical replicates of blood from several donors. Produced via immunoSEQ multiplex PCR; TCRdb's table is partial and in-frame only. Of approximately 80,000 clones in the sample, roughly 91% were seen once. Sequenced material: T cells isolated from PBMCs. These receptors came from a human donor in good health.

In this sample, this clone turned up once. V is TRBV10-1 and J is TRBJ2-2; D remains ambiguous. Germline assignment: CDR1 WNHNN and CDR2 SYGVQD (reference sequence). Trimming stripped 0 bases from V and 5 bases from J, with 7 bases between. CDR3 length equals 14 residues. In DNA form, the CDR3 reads TGCGCCAGCAGTGAGTCCTCGGGTACCGGGGAGCTGTTTTTT. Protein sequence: CASSESSGTGELFF.

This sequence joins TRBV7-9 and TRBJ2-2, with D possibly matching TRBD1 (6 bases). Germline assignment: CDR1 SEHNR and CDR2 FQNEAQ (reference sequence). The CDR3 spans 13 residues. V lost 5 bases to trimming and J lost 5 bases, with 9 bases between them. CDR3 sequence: CASSPGVTGELFF. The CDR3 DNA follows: TGTGCCAGCAGCCCAGGGGTTACCGGGGAGCTGTTTTTT.

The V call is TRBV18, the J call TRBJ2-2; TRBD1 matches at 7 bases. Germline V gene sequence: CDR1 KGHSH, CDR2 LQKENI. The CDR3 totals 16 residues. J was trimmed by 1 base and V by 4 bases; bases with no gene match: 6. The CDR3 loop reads CASSRNGTVNTGELFF. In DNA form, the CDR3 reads TGTGCCAGCTCACGGAACGGGACAGTGAACACCGGGGAGCTGTTTTTT.

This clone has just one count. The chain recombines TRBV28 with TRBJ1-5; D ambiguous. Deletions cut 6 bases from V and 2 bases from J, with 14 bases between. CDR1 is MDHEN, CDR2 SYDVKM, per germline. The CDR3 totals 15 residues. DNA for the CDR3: TGTGCCAGCAGGCTGGCCCCGTATGGCAATCAGCCCCAGCATTTT. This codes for CASRLAPYGNQPQHF.

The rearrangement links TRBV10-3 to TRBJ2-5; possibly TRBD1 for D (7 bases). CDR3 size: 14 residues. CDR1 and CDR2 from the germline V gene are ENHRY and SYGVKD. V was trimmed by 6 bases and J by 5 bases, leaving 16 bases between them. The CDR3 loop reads CAIRPGGITETQYF. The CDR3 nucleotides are TGTGCCATCAGGCCAGGGGGGATCACGGAGACCCAGTACTTC.

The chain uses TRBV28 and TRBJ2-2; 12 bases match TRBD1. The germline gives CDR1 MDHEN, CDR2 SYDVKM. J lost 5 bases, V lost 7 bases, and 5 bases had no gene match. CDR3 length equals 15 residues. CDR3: CASIGGQGATGELFF. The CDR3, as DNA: TGTGCCAGCATAGGGGGACAGGGGGCTACCGGGGAGCTGTTTTTT.

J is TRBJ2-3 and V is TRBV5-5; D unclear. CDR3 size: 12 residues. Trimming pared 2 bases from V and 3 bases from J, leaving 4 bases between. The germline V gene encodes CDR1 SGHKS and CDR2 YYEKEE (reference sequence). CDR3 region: CASSLLTDTQYF. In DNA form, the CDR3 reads TGTGCCAGCAGCTTACTGACAGATACGCAGTATTTT.

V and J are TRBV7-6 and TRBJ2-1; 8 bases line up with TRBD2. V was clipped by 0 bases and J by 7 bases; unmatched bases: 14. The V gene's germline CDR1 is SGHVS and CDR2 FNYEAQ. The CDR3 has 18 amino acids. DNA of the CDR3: TGTGCCAGCAGCTTAGCGGGTAAACTTAGCGGGGTCCAGAATGAGCAGTTCTTC. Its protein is CASSLAGKLSGVQNEQFF.

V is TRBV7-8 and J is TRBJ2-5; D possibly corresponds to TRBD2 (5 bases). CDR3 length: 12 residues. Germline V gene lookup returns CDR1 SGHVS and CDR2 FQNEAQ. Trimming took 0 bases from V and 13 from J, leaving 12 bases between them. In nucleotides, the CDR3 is TGTGCCAGCAGCTTAGCGAGGGCCTCGGTGTACTTC. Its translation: CASSLARASVYF.

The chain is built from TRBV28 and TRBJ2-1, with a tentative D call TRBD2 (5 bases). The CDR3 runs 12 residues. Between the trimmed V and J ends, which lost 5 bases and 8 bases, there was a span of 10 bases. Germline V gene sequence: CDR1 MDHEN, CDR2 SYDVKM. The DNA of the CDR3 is TGTGCCAGCAGTCGGACTGGAGATGAGCAGTTCTTC. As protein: CASSRTGDEQFF.

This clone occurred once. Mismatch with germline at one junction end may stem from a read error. The CDR3 sequence: CASSPRVLNEKLFF. CDR3 bases: TGTGCTAGCAGCCCCAGGGTTCTTAATGAAAAACTGTTTTTT. The chain carries TRBV7-7 and TRBJ1-4; weak D call: TRBD1 (5 bases). The CDR3 has 14 residues. Germline loops: CDR1 SSHAT, CDR2 FNYEAQ (reference sequence). Full variable domain (outside the CDR3, taken from reference TRBV7-7 and TRBJ1-4): GAGVSQSPRYKVTKRGQDVTLRCDPISSHATLYWYQQALGQGPEFLTYFNYEAQPDKSGLPSDRFSAERPEGSISTLTIQRTEQRDSAMYRCASSPRVLNEKLFFGSGTQLSVL.

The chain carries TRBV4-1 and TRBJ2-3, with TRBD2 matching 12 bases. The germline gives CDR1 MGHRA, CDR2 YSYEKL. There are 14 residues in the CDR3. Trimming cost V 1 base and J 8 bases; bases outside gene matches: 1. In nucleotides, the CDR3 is TGCGCCAGCAGCCAAGCACTAGCGGGAGGTACGCAGTATTTT. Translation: CASSQALAGGTQYF.

The CDR3 DNA reads TGTGCCAGTACCGCGGACAGGGGACCTTACGGCTACACCTTC. Translation: CASTADRGPYGYTF. The chain has TRBV19 and TRBJ1-2, with 9 bases matching TRBD1. The germline V gene has CDR1 LNHDA and CDR2 SQIVND (reference sequence). This CDR3 comprises 14 residues. V lost 7 bases to trimming and J lost 8 bases; unmatched junction nucleotides: 11.

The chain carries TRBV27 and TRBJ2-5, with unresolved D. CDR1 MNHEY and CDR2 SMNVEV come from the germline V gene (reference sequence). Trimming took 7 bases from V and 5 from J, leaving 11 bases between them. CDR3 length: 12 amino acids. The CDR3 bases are TGTGCCAGCACCGCGAGCCCGGAGACCCAGTACTTC. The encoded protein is CASTASPETQYF.

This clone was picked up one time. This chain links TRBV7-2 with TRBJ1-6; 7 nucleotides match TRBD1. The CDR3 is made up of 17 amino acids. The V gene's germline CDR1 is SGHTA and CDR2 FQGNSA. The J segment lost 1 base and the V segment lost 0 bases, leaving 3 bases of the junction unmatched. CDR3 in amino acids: CASSLAEGASYNSPLHF. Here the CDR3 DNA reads TGTGCCAGCAGCTTAGCAGAGGGGGCTTCCTATAATTCACCCCTCCACTTT.

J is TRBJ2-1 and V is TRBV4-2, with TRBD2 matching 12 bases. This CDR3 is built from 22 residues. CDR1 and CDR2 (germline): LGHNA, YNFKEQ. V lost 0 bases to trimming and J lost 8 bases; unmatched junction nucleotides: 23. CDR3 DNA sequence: TGTGCCAGCAGCCAAGACCCGACAATACTAGCGGGAGGCATATCGGCGGTGGATGAGCAGTTCTTC. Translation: CASSQDPTILAGGISAVDEQFF.

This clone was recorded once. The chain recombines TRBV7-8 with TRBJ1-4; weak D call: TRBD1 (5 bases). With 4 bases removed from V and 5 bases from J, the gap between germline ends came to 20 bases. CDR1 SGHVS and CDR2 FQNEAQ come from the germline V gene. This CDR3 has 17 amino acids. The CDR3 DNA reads TGTGCCAGCAGCTCCCCTATAATCAAGGGGCGGAATGAAAAACTGTTTTTT. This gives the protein CASSSPIIKGRNEKLFF.

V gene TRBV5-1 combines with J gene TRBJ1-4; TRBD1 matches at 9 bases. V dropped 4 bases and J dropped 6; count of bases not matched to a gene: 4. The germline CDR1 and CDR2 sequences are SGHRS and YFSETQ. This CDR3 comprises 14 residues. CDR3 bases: TGCGCCAGCAGCAGACAGGGGGGAGATGAAAAACTGTTTTTT. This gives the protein CASSRQGGDEKLFF.

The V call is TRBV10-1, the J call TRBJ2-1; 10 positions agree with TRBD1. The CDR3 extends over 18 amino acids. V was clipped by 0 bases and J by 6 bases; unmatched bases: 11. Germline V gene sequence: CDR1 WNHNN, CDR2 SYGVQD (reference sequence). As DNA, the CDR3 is TGCGCCAGCAGTGAGTCTCCAATACCGGGACAGGGGACCAATGAGCAGTTCTTC. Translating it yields CASSESPIPGQGTNEQFF.

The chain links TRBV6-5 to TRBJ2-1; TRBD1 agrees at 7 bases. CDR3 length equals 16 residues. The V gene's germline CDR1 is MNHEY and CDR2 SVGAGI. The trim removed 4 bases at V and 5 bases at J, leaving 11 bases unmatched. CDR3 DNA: TGTGCCAGCAGTTTTCAGACAGGGAAAAAAAACAATGAGCAGTTCTTC. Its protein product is CASSFQTGKKNNEQFF.

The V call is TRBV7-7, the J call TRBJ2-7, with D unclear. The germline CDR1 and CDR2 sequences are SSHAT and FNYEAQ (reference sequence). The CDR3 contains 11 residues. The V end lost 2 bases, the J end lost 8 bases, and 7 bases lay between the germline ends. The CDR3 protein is CASSLQNQQYF. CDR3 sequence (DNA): TGTGCCAGCAGCTTACAGAACCAGCAGTACTTC.

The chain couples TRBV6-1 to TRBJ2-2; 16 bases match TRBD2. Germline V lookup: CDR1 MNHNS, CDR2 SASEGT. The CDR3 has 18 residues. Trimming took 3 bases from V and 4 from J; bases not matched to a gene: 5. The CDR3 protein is CASSDPGLAGGRTGELFF. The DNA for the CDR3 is TGTGCCAGCAGTGACCCGGGACTAGCGGGGGGGCGCACCGGGGAGCTGTTTTTT.

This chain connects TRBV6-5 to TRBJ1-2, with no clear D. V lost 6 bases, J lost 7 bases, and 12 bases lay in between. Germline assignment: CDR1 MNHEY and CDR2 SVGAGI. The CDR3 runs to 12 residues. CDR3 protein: CASSDTQFGYTF. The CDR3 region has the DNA TGTGCCAGCAGCGACACTCAATTTGGCTACACCTTC.

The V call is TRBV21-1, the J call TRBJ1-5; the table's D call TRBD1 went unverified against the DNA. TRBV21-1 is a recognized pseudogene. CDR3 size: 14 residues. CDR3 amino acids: CAKLRQGMNQPQHF. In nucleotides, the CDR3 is TGTGCCAAACTACGACAGGGGATGAATCAGCCCCAGCATTTT.

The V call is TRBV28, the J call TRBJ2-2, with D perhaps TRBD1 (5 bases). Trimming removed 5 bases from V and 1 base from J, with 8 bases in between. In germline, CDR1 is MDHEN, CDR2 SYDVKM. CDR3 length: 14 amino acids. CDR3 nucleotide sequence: TGTGCCAGCAGTAAGCAGGGGAACACCGGGGAGCTGTTTTTT. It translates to CASSKQGNTGELFF.

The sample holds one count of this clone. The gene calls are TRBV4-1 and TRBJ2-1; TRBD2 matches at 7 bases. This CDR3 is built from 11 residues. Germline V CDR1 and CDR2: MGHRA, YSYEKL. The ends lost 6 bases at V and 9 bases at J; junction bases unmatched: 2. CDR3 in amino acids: CASSTGGEQFF. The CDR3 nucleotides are TGCGCCAGCAGTACGGGGGGTGAGCAGTTCTTC.

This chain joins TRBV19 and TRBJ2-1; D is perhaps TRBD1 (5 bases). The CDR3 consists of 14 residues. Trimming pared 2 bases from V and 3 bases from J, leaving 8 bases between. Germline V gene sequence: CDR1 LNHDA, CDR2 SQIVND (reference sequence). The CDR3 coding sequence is TGTGCCAGTAGTATAAGGGGCCGCTACAATGAGCAGTTCTTC. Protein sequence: CASSIRGRYNEQFF.

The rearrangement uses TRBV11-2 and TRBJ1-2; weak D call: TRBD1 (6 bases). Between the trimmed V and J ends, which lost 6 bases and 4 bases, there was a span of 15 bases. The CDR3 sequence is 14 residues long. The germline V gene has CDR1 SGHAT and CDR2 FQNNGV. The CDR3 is CASRPLGQLYGYTF. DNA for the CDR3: TGTGCCAGCAGACCCCTTGGACAGCTCTATGGCTACACCTTC. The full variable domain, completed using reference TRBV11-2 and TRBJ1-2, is EAGVAQSPRYKIIEKRQSVAFWCNPISGHATLYWYQQILGQGPKLLIQFQNNGVVDDSQLPKDRFSAERLKGVDSTLKIQPAKLEDSAVYLCASRPLGQLYGYTFGSGTRLTVV.

CDR3 nucleotides: TGCGCCAGCAGCTTGGCCGGGTACGAAGCTTTCTTT. Its translation is CASSLAGYEAFF. This chain links TRBV5-1 with TRBJ1-1; D ambiguous. Deletions cut 0 bases from V and 8 bases from J, with 8 bases between. Germline assignment: CDR1 SGHRS and CDR2 YFSETQ. This CDR3 spans 12 amino acids.